Detailed here is one T cell receptor beta chain. What it binds is not known. These data belong to a study of prognosis after radiotherapy for stage I lung cancer. Overall study: In more than 13 patients the disease was a newly diagnosed primary stage I lung tumor, whereas about 5 had oligometastatic NSCLC following surgical resection of the primary tumor. Non-small cell lung cancer patients were all deemed medically inoperable.

The CDR3 runs to 16 residues. Trimming left V 5 bases short and J 12 bases short, with 26 bases between. The germline V gene has CDR1 SGHTA and CDR2 FQGTGA. Whole-study findings and limits: In patients receiving stereotactic body radiation therapy, unique TCR clone counts fell afterward, median approximately 9,100 versus 7,200.

Disease was node-negative on CT and PET/CT in all patients; none had prior chemotherapy, radiotherapy or other malignancies. From genomic DNA, two-round multiplex PCR was used to amplify TCR beta CDR3. First-round PCR employed TRBV- and TRBJ-specific primers for each gene. TCRdb re-analysed the multiplex PCR reads in MiXCR, keeping a single row per CDR3 protein. The data contain fewer than 20,000 distinct CDR3 sequences, approximately 45% of them singletons. The rearrangement uses TRBV7-3 and TRBJ2-1; D is perhaps TRBD2 (7 bases). This TCR derives from a donor over 45 with non-small cell lung cancer. Here the sequenced sample was PBMCs, taken before or after stereotactic body radiation therapy (not recorded which). CDR3 nucleotide sequence: TGTGCCAGCAGCCCCTCGGGGCTGGGGGGGCGGGGTTGGCAGTTCTTC. Protein sequence: CASSPSGLGGRGWQFF. Full variable domain (remainder filled in from reference TRBV7-3 and TRBJ2-1): GAGVSQTPSNKVTEKGKYVELRCDPISGHTALYWYRQSLGQGPEFLIYFQGTGAADDSGLPNDRFFAVRPEGSVSTLKIQRTERGDSAVYLCASSPSGLGGRGWQFFGPGTRLTVL.